These 28 T cell receptor beta chains originate from one sample sequenced in a study of OX40 agonist ivuxolimab in advanced cancers. The protocol was immunoSEQ multiplex PCR, while the TCRdb copy is restricted to in-frame clones and leaves out a portion. The sample lists fewer than 65,000 clones, about 83% occurring once. Specimen: CD4+ or CD8+ T cells sorted from blood, collected in a trial of the OX40 agonist ivuxolimab. These receptors all stem from an adult with an advanced solid tumor such as melanoma, head and neck, liver or kidney cancer.

The chain combines TRBV15 with TRBJ2-2; maybe TRBD1 (5 bases). This CDR3 is built from 14 residues. V was shortened by 8 bases and J by 2 bases, with 12 bases between the two germline ends. The germline V gene has CDR1 LNHNV and CDR2 YYDKDF (reference sequence). CDR3 residues: CATETQGNTGELFF. The CDR3 bases are TGTGCCACCGAAACGCAGGGAAACACCGGGGAGCTGTTTTTT.

The V gene is TRBV19, the J gene TRBJ2-7; no clear D. This CDR3 region has 14 residues. V lost 6 bases and J 0 bases, leaving 12 bases between the germline ends. CDR1 is LNHDA, CDR2 SQIVND, per germline (reference sequence). CDR3 bases: TGTGCCAGTAGCCGTCGGCTCGACTCCTACGAGCAGTACTTC. It translates to CASSRRLDSYEQYF.

This chain uses TRBV11-2 with TRBJ2-5; TRBD2 agrees at 7 bases. This CDR3 contains 15 residues. J lost 7 bases, V lost 0 bases, and 8 bases had no gene match. Germline-derived CDR1 and CDR2 are SGHAT and FQNNGV. CDR3 region: CASSLEREWGGTQYF. For the CDR3, the DNA is TGTGCCAGCAGCTTAGAACGGGAGTGGGGGGGGACCCAGTACTTC.

The chain is built from TRBV7-9 and TRBJ1-4; no firm D call. V was shortened by 2 bases and J by 0 bases, with 7 bases between the two germline ends. The length of the CDR3 is 15 residues. In germline, CDR1 is SEHNR, CDR2 FQNEAQ (reference sequence). The CDR3: CASSLWAATNEKLFF. The CDR3 DNA is TGTGCCAGCAGCTTATGGGCAGCAACTAATGAAAAACTGTTTTTT.

This chain connects TRBV30 to TRBJ1-5; no definite D call. Per germline, CDR1 GTSNPN and CDR2 SVGIG (reference sequence). This CDR3 contains 18 residues. V gave up 1 base and J gave up 5 bases, with 24 bases separating them. CDR3: CAWSGTSDNGRRDQPQHF. The CDR3 nucleotides are TGTGCCTGGAGTGGAACCTCGGATAATGGACGGCGGGATCAGCCCCAGCATTTT.

The gene calls are TRBV7-9 and TRBJ2-7; tentative D call: TRBD2 (6 bases). The germline V and J ends were trimmed by 0 bases and 0 bases, with 15 bases remaining between them. Germline V lookup: CDR1 SEHNR, CDR2 FQNEAQ (reference sequence). The CDR3 sequence is 17 residues long. The CDR3 sequence is CASSLADSVGSSYEQYF. CDR3 DNA sequence: TGTGCCAGCAGCTTAGCCGATAGCGTCGGGAGCTCCTACGAGCAGTACTTC.

V usage is TRBV6-5 and J usage is TRBJ2-4; D perhaps matches TRBD1 (5 bases). In germline, CDR1 is MNHEY, CDR2 SVGAGI. V was pared by 4 bases and J by 0 bases, with 13 bases between. The CDR3 has 16 amino acids. The CDR3 region is CASSSDRLLAKNIQYF. The CDR3 bases are TGTGCCAGCAGTTCAGACAGATTATTAGCCAAAAACATTCAGTACTTC.

The gene calls are TRBV7-9 and TRBJ1-6, with 10 bases identical to TRBD1. The CDR3 consists of 17 residues. The J segment lost 5 bases and the V segment lost 4 bases, leaving 8 bases of the junction unmatched. Germline CDR1 reads SEHNR; CDR2 reads FQNEAQ (reference sequence). The CDR3 here is CASSYGGQGGNNSPLHF. The CDR3 DNA is TGTGCCAGCAGCTACGGTGGACAGGGGGGTAATAATTCACCCCTCCACTTT.

V gene TRBV6-1 combines with J gene TRBJ1-2; possible D gene TRBD1, 6 bases. The CDR3 is 15 residues long. V was pared by 3 bases and J by 4 bases, with 15 bases between. Germline assignment: CDR1 MNHNS and CDR2 SASEGT. CDR3: CASSENYRDVYGYTF. The CDR3 DNA follows: TGTGCCAGCAGTGAGAATTACAGGGACGTCTATGGCTACACCTTC.

This rearrangement joins TRBV11-3 to TRBJ2-5; the D gene is possibly TRBD1 (6 bases). Germline V gene lookup returns CDR1 SGHNT and CDR2 YENEEA. This CDR3 comprises 15 residues. The ends were cut back, 5 bases at V and 5 bases at J, with 18 bases in the middle. CDR3 in DNA: TGTGCCAGCAGCCCGCAACAGGGCCCAGAGGAGACCCAGTACTTC. Translating it yields CASSPQQGPEETQYF.

This clone was observed a few times. The J gene is TRBJ1-5, the V gene TRBV28; the D gene is possibly TRBD1 (5 bases). The germline CDR1 and CDR2 sequences are MDHEN and SYDVKM. The germline V and J ends were trimmed by 2 bases and 13 bases, with 12 bases remaining between them. CDR3 size: 12 residues. DNA for the CDR3: TGTGCCAGCAGTTTAGACAGAGAAAGACAGCATTTT. It codes for CASSLDRERQHF.

Here the CDR3 DNA reads TGTGCCAGCAGCCATTCAGACAGGGAGGCTAATGAAAAACTGTTTTTT. This encodes CASSHSDREANEKLFF. The genes are TRBV7-9 and TRBJ1-4; 7 bases fit TRBD1. Germline assignment: CDR1 SEHNR and CDR2 FQNEAQ (reference sequence). The CDR3 has 16 residues. The V and J ends lost 5 bases and 3 bases, in that order; junction bases with no gene match: 9.

V is TRBV30 and J is TRBJ1-2; D is unresolved. V was clipped by 0 bases and J by 6 bases, with 11 bases between them. This CDR3 spans 13 amino acids. Germline V gene sequence: CDR1 GTSNPN, CDR2 SVGIG (reference sequence). The CDR3 here is CAWSVMGANGYTF. Here the CDR3 DNA reads TGTGCCTGGAGTGTAATGGGTGCCAATGGCTACACCTTC.

The chain's CDR3 is CASSQVEGTEAFF. The CDR3 DNA reads as TGCGCCAGCAGCCAAGTAGAGGGCACTGAAGCTTTCTTT. The chain combines TRBV4-1 with TRBJ1-1; no clear D gene. V was trimmed by 1 base and J by 4 bases, leaving 7 bases between them. Germline loops: CDR1 MGHRA, CDR2 YSYEKL. The CDR3 is made up of 13 amino acids.

The chain carries TRBV15 and TRBJ2-3, with 7 bases fitting TRBD2. This CDR3 comprises 14 residues. J lost 0 bases, V lost 10 bases, and 7 bases had no gene match. Germline assignment: CDR1 LNHNV and CDR2 YYDKDF (reference sequence). The CDR3 here is CAIRAGLSTDTQYF. DNA for the CDR3: TGTGCCATCAGAGCGGGACTCAGCACAGATACGCAGTATTTT.

This chain joins TRBV9 and TRBJ1-1; 7 bases agree with TRBD1. Trimming took 5 bases from V and 4 from J; bases not matched to a gene: 2. CDR1 and CDR2 (germline): SGDLS, YYNGEE. This CDR3 region has 12 residues. The CDR3 DNA reads TGTGCCAGCAGGGCAGGGGGCACTGAAGCTTTCTTT. This gives the protein CASRAGGTEAFF. Full variable domain (rest looked up from reference TRBV9 and TRBJ1-1): DSGVTQTPKHLITATGQRVTLRCSPRSGDLSVYWYQQSLDQGLQFLIQYYNGEERAKGNILERFSAQQFPDLHSELNLSSLELGDSALYFCASRAGGTEAFFGQGTRLTVV.

CDR3 sequence (DNA): TGTGCCACCCCACTAGCGGGGTCCTACAATGAGCAGTTCTTC. This translates into CATPLAGSYNEQFF. This chain links TRBV6-5 with TRBJ2-1, with 10 bases fitting TRBD2. V was clipped by 10 bases and J by 1 base; unmatched bases: 4. The CDR3 is 14 amino acids. Germline CDR1 and CDR2: MNHEY and SVGAGI.

Here the CDR3 DNA reads TGTGCCACCAGCAAAAGACTGCAAGAGACCCAGTACTTC. Protein: CATSKRLQETQYF. The V call is TRBV15, the J call TRBJ2-5; no firm D call. Trimming stripped 4 bases from V and 2 bases from J, with 8 bases between. Germline assignment: CDR1 LNHNV and CDR2 YYDKDF (reference sequence). The length of the CDR3 is 13 residues.

The genes are TRBV7-9 and TRBJ1-4, with a weak D call TRBD1 (6 bases). This CDR3 spans 16 amino acids. Germline lookup yields CDR1 SEHNR and CDR2 FQNEAQ (reference sequence). Trimming cost V 1 base and J 0 bases, with 9 bases left between them. Written as DNA, the CDR3 is TGTGCCAGCAGCTTAGGACAGGCTGCAACTAATGAAAAACTGTTTTTT. Its translation: CASSLGQAATNEKLFF.

CDR3 DNA sequence: TGTGCCAGCAGCTTATTATTTCGGGGGACCACTGAAGCTTTCTTT. Encoded protein: CASSLLFRGTTEAFF. V is TRBV7-9 and J is TRBJ1-1, with TRBD1 as a possible D gene (5 bases). Germline-derived CDR1 and CDR2 are SEHNR and FQNEAQ (reference sequence). V was trimmed by 2 bases and J by 4 bases, leaving 14 bases between them. This CDR3 contains 15 residues.

V and J are TRBV15 and TRBJ2-7; 7 nucleotides line up with TRBD1. The CDR3 runs to 14 residues. The germline V gene encodes CDR1 LNHNV and CDR2 YYDKDF (reference sequence). The junction had 9 bases not matched to a gene; V was cut back by 5 bases and J by 5 bases. The DNA of the CDR3 is TGTGCCACCAGCGGGGGCGGTACAGGGGACGAGCAGTACTTC. It codes for CATSGGGTGDEQYF.

Here the CDR3 reads CASSYKGHSGNTIYF. CDR3 bases: TGTGCCAGCAGTTACAAAGGGCACTCTGGAAACACCATATATTTT. The gene calls are TRBV6-5 and TRBJ1-3; D is ambiguous. With 2 bases removed from V and 0 bases from J, the gap between germline ends came to 8 bases. The CDR3 covers 15 residues. The V gene's germline CDR1 is MNHEY and CDR2 SVGAGI.

This clone has just a few counts. The chain employs TRBV7-8 and TRBJ2-7; TRBD2 might be the D (6 bases). Per germline, CDR1 SGHVS and CDR2 FQNEAQ. The ends were cut back, 5 bases at V and 5 bases at J, with 19 bases in the middle. This CDR3 is 15 amino acids long. For the CDR3, the DNA is TGTGCCAGCAGCCTTCGACTAGGAGGAACTAACGAGCAGTACTTC. This sequence encodes CASSLRLGGTNEQYF.

The rearrangement uses TRBV12-5 and TRBJ2-7, with 7 bases aligning to TRBD2. Germline V gene data show CDR1 as LGHNT and CDR2 as FRNRAP. The CDR3 spans 13 residues. The trim removed 2 bases at V and 4 bases at J, leaving 2 bases unmatched. The CDR3 nucleotides are TGTGCTAGTGGTTTGATGGGGGGGTACGAGCAGTACTTC. Protein product: CASGLMGGYEQYF. The entire variable domain, with the rest obtained from reference TRBV12-5 and TRBJ2-7, is as follows: DARVTQTPRHKVTEMGQEVTMRCQPILGHNTVFWYRQTMMQGLELLAYFRNRAPLDDSGMPKDRFSAEMPDATLATLKIQPSEPRDSAVYFCASGLMGGYEQYFGPGTRLTVT.

V usage is TRBV5-4 and J usage is TRBJ1-2, with TRBD1 as a possible D gene (6 bases). Germline-derived CDR1 and CDR2 are SGHNT and YYREEE (reference sequence). The V end lost 3 bases, the J end lost 7 bases, and 13 bases lay between the germline ends. The CDR3 runs 13 residues. In nucleotides, the CDR3 is TGTGCCAGCAGCTCGAACAGGGCCAGTGGCTACACCTTC. Amino acids: CASSSNRASGYTF.

J is TRBJ2-2 and V is TRBV5-6, with D tentatively TRBD1 (5 bases). CDR1 SGHDT and CDR2 YYEEEE come from the germline V gene. The CDR3 has 13 residues. V lost 0 bases, J lost 5 bases, and 5 bases lay in between. The CDR3 protein is CASSLGQTGELFF. Here the CDR3 DNA reads TGTGCCAGCAGCTTGGGACAGACCGGGGAGCTGTTTTTT.

The genes are TRBV7-9 and TRBJ1-5; 7 nucleotides line up with TRBD1. The CDR3 covers 15 residues. Germline loops: CDR1 SEHNR, CDR2 FQNEAQ (reference sequence). Losses at the gene ends were 5 bases for V and 6 bases for J; bases not matched to a gene: 10. The CDR3 DNA is TGTGCCAGCAGCCCCGGGACAGCCGTCCCTCAGCCCCAGCATTTT. This codes for CASSPGTAVPQPQHF.

The rearrangement uses TRBV29-1 and TRBJ2-1; D is uncertain. Germline V gene lookup returns CDR1 SQVTM and CDR2 ANQGSEA. The germline V and J ends were trimmed by 0 bases and 0 bases, with 12 bases remaining between them. This CDR3 has 16 residues. CDR3 sequence reads: CSVEDNEPSSYNEQFF. The CDR3 coding sequence is TGCAGCGTTGAAGATAACGAGCCGAGCTCCTACAATGAGCAGTTCTTC.